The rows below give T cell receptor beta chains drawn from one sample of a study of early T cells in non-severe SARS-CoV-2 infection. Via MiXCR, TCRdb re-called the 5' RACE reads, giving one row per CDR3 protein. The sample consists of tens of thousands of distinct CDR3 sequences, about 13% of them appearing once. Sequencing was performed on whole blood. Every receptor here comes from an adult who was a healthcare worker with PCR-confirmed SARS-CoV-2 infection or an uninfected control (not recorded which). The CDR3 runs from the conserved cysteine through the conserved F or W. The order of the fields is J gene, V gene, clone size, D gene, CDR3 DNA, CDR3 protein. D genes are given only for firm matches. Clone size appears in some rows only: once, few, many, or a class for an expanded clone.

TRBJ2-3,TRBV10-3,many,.,TGTGCCATCAGTGAGGGGTCTCTGGGCACAGATACGCAGTATTTT,CAISEGSLGTDTQYF
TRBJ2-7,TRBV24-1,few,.,TGTGCCACCGGGGTCCACGGAAGCTCCTACGAGCAGTACTTC,CATGVHGSSYEQYF
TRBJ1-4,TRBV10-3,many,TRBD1,TGTGCCATCAGTGAGACAGGGGCTAAACTGTTTTTT,CAISETGAKLFF
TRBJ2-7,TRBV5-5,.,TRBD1,TGTGCCAGCAGCACTCAGGGGGCGGACGAGCAGTACTTC,CASSTQGADEQYF
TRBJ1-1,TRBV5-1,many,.,TGCGCCAGCACACCGGGACTGCAGAACACTGAAGCTTTCTTT,CASTPGLQNTEAFF
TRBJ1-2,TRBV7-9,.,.,TGTGCCAGCAGCTCAGGTCGAACAGGAGTCTATGGCTACACCTTC,CASSSGRTGVYGYTF
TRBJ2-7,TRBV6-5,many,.,TGTGCCAGCAGTTCGAGCCGGGAGCAGTACTTC,CASSSSREQYF
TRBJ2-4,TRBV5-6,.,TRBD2,TGTGCCAGCAGTCGACTAGCGGGGGACAAAAACATTCAGTACTTC,CASSRLAGDKNIQYF
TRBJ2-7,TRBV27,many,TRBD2,TGTGCCAGCAGTGCGGTGCCCCCCGGGACTAGCGCTTACGAGCAGTACTTC,CASSAVPPGTSAYEQYF
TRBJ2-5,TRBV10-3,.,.,TGTGCCACCGAACCGGGACCAGCGGAGACCCAGTACTTC,CATEPGPAETQYF
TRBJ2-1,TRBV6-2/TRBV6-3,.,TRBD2,TGTGCCAGCAGGCCAGCGGGGGCTGTATCTAGTGAGCAGTTCTTC,CASRPAGAVSSEQFF
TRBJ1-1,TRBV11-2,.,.,TGTGCCAGCAGTGCAGTTATAAAAAACACTGAAGCTTTCTTT,CASSAVIKNTEAFF
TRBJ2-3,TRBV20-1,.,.,TGCAGTGCTAGAGTTGTAGGGGTGGATACGCAGTATTTT,CSARVVGVDTQYF
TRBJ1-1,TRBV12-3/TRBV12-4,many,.,TGTGCCAGCAGTTTACAGGGGAGGGGAAAAACTGAAGCTTTCTTT,CASSLQGRGKTEAFF
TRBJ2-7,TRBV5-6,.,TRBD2,TGTGCCAGCAGCCGCCGGACTAGCGGGACCTACGAGCAGTACTTC,CASSRRTSGTYEQYF
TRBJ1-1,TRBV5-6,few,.,TGTGCCAGCAGCCTAACCACAGGGCCGAACACTGAAGCTTTCTTT,CASSLTTGPNTEAFF
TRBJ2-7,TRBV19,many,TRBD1,TGTGCCAGTAGTAGGACCTCCGGGACAGGGTACGAGCAGTACTTC,CASSRTSGTGYEQYF
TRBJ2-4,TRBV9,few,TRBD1,TGTGCCAGCAGCGCGTCACAGGGGGCAAAAAACATTCAGTACTTC,CASSASQGAKNIQYF
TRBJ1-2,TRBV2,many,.,TGTGCCAGCTGCTTTGGGCTCAGCTATGGCTACACCTTC,CASCFGLSYGYTF
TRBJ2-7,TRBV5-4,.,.,TGTGCCAGCAGCTTGCATAGCTCCTACGAGCAGTACTTC,CASSLHSSYEQYF
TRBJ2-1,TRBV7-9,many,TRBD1,TGTGCCAGCGGATCCGGGACAGGGACCTACAATGAGCAGTTCTTC,CASGSGTGTYNEQFF
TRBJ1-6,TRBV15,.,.,TGTGCCACCAGCAGAATGACCGGGACGGCTAATTCACCCCTCCACTTT,CATSRMTGTANSPLHF
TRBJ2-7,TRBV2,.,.,TGTGTCAGCGCGCTAGCTTTCTACGAGCAGTACTTC,CVSALAFYEQYF
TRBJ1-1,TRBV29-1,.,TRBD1,TGCAGCGTGGGACAGGCGACTGAAGCTTTCTTT,CSVGQATEAFF
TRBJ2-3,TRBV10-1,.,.,TGCGCCAGCAGTGAAGGGGGGACCACAGATACGCAGTATTTT,CASSEGGTTDTQYF
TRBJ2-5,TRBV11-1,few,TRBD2,TGTGCCAGCAGCTCCACTAGCGGTCGCCAGACCCAGTACTTC,CASSSTSGRQTQYF
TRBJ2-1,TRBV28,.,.,TGTGCCAGCAGTGAGAGGGAGCAGTTCTTC,CASSEREQFF
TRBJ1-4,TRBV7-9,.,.,TGTGCCAGCAGCTTGGTAGGGGATGAAAAACTGTTTTTT,CASSLVGDEKLFF
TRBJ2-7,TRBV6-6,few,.,TGTGCCAGCAGTTACCTCATCATGGGTGGGGGCTACTCCTACGAGCAGTACTTC,CASSYLIMGGGYSYEQYF